A selection of T cell receptor beta chains follows, all from one sample in a study of T cell responses to AZD1222 COVID-19 vaccine. Data came from immunoSEQ multiplex PCR; TCRdb stores just in-frame clones and leaves some out. The sample yields more than 95,000 clones, roughly 90% seen once. The sequencing here drew on peripheral blood, taken on day 0 of AZD1222 vaccination. The source is an adult in good health. Each CDR3 is given with its conserved first and last residue. Each record gives: D gene, V gene, clone size, J gene, CDR3 DNA, CDR3 protein. The D gene is left open where the match is weak. Not every row has a clone size; where given, it reads once, few, many or a size class.

d_gene: .
v_gene: TRBV12-2
abundance: .
j_gene: TRBJ1-1
CDR3nt: TGTGCAAGTCGCTTATCTACGGGACGGCTGACTGAAGCTTTCTTT
CDR3aa: CASRLSTGRLTEAFF

d_gene: .
v_gene: TRBV21-1
abundance: .
j_gene: TRBJ1-2
CDR3nt: TGTGCCAGCAGCAAAGGAGGTCAGGGGGATAATGGCTACACCTTC
CDR3aa: CASSKGGQGDNGYTF

d_gene: .
v_gene: TRBV9
abundance: .
j_gene: TRBJ1-2
CDR3nt: TGTGCCAGCAGCGTAGAACTGGGTTTAGGCTACACCTTC
CDR3aa: CASSVELGLGYTF

d_gene: .
v_gene: TRBV7-8
abundance: .
j_gene: TRBJ2-5
CDR3nt: TGTGCCAGCAGCTTAGGCTGGCAACCGGGACGGGAGACCCAGTACTTC
CDR3aa: CASSLGWQPGRETQYF

d_gene: TRBD1
v_gene: TRBV5-8
abundance: .
j_gene: TRBJ1-5
CDR3nt: TGTGCCAGCAGCCCGGGACTCTTCAGGGGGCAGCCCCAGCATTTT
CDR3aa: CASSPGLFRGQPQHF

d_gene: .
v_gene: TRBV24-1
abundance: .
j_gene: TRBJ2-1
CDR3nt: TGTGCCACCTCGGGCCGCAGGGGGGCCTCCTACAATGAGCAGTTCTTC
CDR3aa: CATSGRRGASYNEQFF

d_gene: .
v_gene: TRBV25-1
abundance: .
j_gene: TRBJ1-4
CDR3nt: TGTGCCAGCAGTGACGGCCGGGGGGTCTCCCCTCCGTTGGAAAAACTGTTTTTT
CDR3aa: CASSDGRGVSPPLEKLFF

d_gene: .
v_gene: TRBV2
abundance: .
j_gene: TRBJ2-7
CDR3nt: TGTGCCAGCAGTGTTCAGGTCTCCTACGAGCAGTACTTC
CDR3aa: CASSVQVSYEQYF

d_gene: .
v_gene: TRBV6-5
abundance: .
j_gene: TRBJ1-6
CDR3nt: TGTGCCAGCATCGGGGATACGGATAATTCACCCCTCCACTTT
CDR3aa: CASIGDTDNSPLHF

d_gene: .
v_gene: TRBV3-1/TRBV3-2
abundance: .
j_gene: TRBJ1-2
CDR3nt: TGTGCCAGCAGCCCGCCGGGCGGGGGGGCCTATGGCTACACCTTC
CDR3aa: CASSPPGGGAYGYTF

d_gene: .
v_gene: TRBV4-1
abundance: .
j_gene: TRBJ2-5
CDR3nt: TGCGCCAGCAGCCAAGAACAGGGAAGGGCCCAGTACTTC
CDR3aa: CASSQEQGRAQYF

d_gene: TRBD2
v_gene: TRBV5-1
abundance: .
j_gene: TRBJ2-2
CDR3nt: TGCGCCAGCAGCTTGTATGGGACTAGCTTTAACACCGGGGAGCTGTTTTTT
CDR3aa: CASSLYGTSFNTGELFF

d_gene: .
v_gene: TRBV28
abundance: .
j_gene: TRBJ1-2
CDR3nt: TGTGCCAGCAGGTCCTCGGGGGCGGGCAACTATGGCTACACCTTC
CDR3aa: CASRSSGAGNYGYTF

d_gene: .
v_gene: TRBV4-2
abundance: .
j_gene: TRBJ1-2
CDR3nt: TGTGCCAGCAGCCAAGAGGGACAAAACTATGGCTACACCTTC
CDR3aa: CASSQEGQNYGYTF

d_gene: .
v_gene: TRBV9
abundance: .
j_gene: TRBJ1-2
CDR3nt: TGTGCCAGCAGCGTTCTTTTGGGGGAGGGAGGCTACACCTTC
CDR3aa: CASSVLLGEGGYTF

d_gene: .
v_gene: TRBV30
abundance: once
j_gene: TRBJ1-1
CDR3nt: TGTGCCTGTACAAAAGCGAACACTGAAGCTTTCTTT
CDR3aa: CACTKANTEAFF

d_gene: TRBD1
v_gene: TRBV13
abundance: .
j_gene: TRBJ2-7
CDR3nt: TGTGCCAGCAGCGCGACAGGGCGGTTTAGCTACGAGCAGTACTTC
CDR3aa: CASSATGRFSYEQYF